The 23 T cell receptor beta chains below all came from one sample that was sequenced in a study of blood T cell repertoires in COVID-19. Assay used: immunoSEQ multiplex PCR; TCRdb lists only in-frame clones, some missing. Of tens of thousands of clones listed, about 89% are singletons. What was sequenced was peripheral blood. These receptors originate from a man in his forties or fifties with COVID-19, enrolled during active disease.

The chain joins TRBV13 to TRBJ1-3; perhaps TRBD1 as D (6 bases). CDR3 length: 16 residues. CDR1 PRHDT and CDR2 FYEKMQ come from the germline V gene (reference sequence). The V end lost 1 base, the J end lost 2 bases, and 12 bases lay between the germline ends. The DNA for the CDR3 is TGTGCCAGCAGCTTAGATCCCAGGGGTACTGGAAACACCATATATTTT. Its protein product is CASSLDPRGTGNTIYF.

This chain uses TRBV5-1 with TRBJ1-2; 9 bases are shared with TRBD1. This CDR3 is built from 16 residues. V was clipped by 4 bases and J by 5 bases; unmatched bases: 12. Germline CDR1 and CDR2: SGHRS and YFSETQ. CDR3 protein: CASSPTGGRLGYGYTF. In DNA form, the CDR3 reads TGCGCCAGCAGCCCGACAGGGGGGCGCTTGGGGTATGGCTACACCTTC.

This clone has just one count. V and J are TRBV27 and TRBJ2-2; TRBD2 is a possible D gene (6 bases). V was shortened by 5 bases and J by 2 bases, with 15 bases between the two germline ends. Germline assignment: CDR1 MNHEY and CDR2 SMNVEV (reference sequence). The CDR3 contains 16 residues. CDR3 residues: CASSLEGSFNTGELFF. CDR3 in DNA: TGTGCCAGCAGTCTGGAGGGGTCCTTCAACACCGGGGAGCTGTTTTTT.

This clone occurred once. The genes are TRBV10-3 and TRBJ1-1; TRBD1 agrees at 8 bases. The CDR3 consists of 13 residues. Trimming at V came to 9 bases and at J to 5 bases, leaving 8 bases not matched to a gene. Germline V gene lookup returns CDR1 ENHRY and CDR2 SYGVKD. The CDR3 loop reads CAIVDRVGTEAFF. Written as DNA, the CDR3 is TGTGCCATTGTGGACAGGGTGGGTACTGAAGCTTTCTTT.

The table lists this clone with a few counts. V and J are TRBV6-5 and TRBJ1-1; D unresolved. Germline assignment: CDR1 MNHEY and CDR2 SVGAGI. The CDR3 loop spans 11 amino acids. This CDR3 is CATTGDTEAFF. Written as DNA, the CDR3 is TGTGCTACCACGGGTGACACTGAAGCTTTCTTT.

This chain joins TRBV29-1 and TRBJ1-2, with no clear D. The CDR3 spans 12 residues. Trimming took off 7 bases at V and 0 bases at J, with 9 bases between the two ends. CDR1 and CDR2 from the germline V gene are SQVTM and ANQGSEA. CDR3 protein: CSALRANYGYTF. CDR3 DNA sequence: TGCAGCGCCCTACGGGCTAACTATGGCTACACCTTC.

The gene calls are TRBV11-3 and TRBJ2-2, with TRBD1 identical over 7 bases. The CDR3 is 14 residues long. CDR1 and CDR2 from the germline V gene are SGHNT and YENEEA. Trimming removed 4 bases from V and 6 bases from J; junction bases left unmatched: 5. CDR3 residues: CASSSDRVAGELFF. The CDR3 DNA is TGTGCCAGCAGCTCTGACAGGGTGGCCGGGGAGCTGTTTTTT.

V and J are TRBV6-5 and TRBJ1-2; a weak D match, TRBD1 (6 bases). The CDR3 is 14 residues long. Germline assignment: CDR1 MNHEY and CDR2 SVGAGI. Deletions cut 7 bases from V and 7 bases from J, with 19 bases between. The CDR3 nucleotides are TGTGCCAGCACCACAGGGACGTTTGGGGGTGGCTACACCTTC. This sequence encodes CASTTGTFGGGYTF.

This sequence joins TRBV7-9 and TRBJ1-5; D might be TRBD1 (6 bases). V shed 8 bases and J shed 6 bases, with 17 bases lying between them. From germline, CDR1 is SEHNR and CDR2 FQNEAQ (reference sequence). The CDR3 runs 14 residues. The CDR3 sequence is CASSGGREGQPQHF. In DNA form, the CDR3 reads TGTGCCAGCTCGGGGGGCAGGGAGGGTCAGCCCCAGCATTTT. The entire variable domain, with the rest obtained from reference TRBV7-9 and TRBJ1-5, is as follows: DTGVSQNPRHKITKRGQNVTFRCDPISEHNRLYWYRQTLGQGPEFLTYFQNEAQLEKSRLLSDRFSAERPKGSFSTLEIQRTEQGDSAMYLCASSGGREGQPQHFGDGTRLSIL.

This clone has a single count. J is TRBJ1-1 and V is TRBV18; 8 bases are a match to TRBD1. The CDR3 is 14 residues long. The V gene end was trimmed by 2 bases and the J gene end by 6 bases; junction bases not matched to a gene: 5. The germline CDR1 and CDR2 sequences are KGHSH and LQKENI. Here the CDR3 reads CASSPSGGASEAFF. CDR3 DNA: TGTGCCAGCTCACCATCAGGGGGCGCCTCTGAAGCTTTCTTT.

The chain recombines TRBV5-1 with TRBJ1-6, with a tentative D call TRBD1 (6 bases). Trimming cost V 0 bases and J 0 bases, with 7 bases left between them. Germline CDR1 SGHRS, CDR2 YFSETQ. This CDR3 region has 16 residues. CDR3 sequence (DNA): TGCGCCAGCAGCTTGGGAGGGGGCTCCTATAATTCACCCCTCCACTTT. Residues: CASSLGGGSYNSPLHF.

This chain links TRBV5-1 with TRBJ2-1, with 8 positions matching TRBD2. The germline V gene has CDR1 SGHRS and CDR2 YFSETQ. The CDR3 extends over 18 amino acids. Losses at the gene ends were 4 bases for V and 0 bases for J; bases not matched to a gene: 12. The CDR3 here is CASSTRVAGSPSYNEQFF. The CDR3 region has the DNA TGCGCCAGCAGCACAAGAGTAGCGGGGTCCCCCTCCTACAATGAGCAGTTCTTC.

This clone was observed once. V gene TRBV23-1 combines with J gene TRBJ2-1; 9 nucleotides match TRBD2. TRBV23-1 is given ORF status, its function remaining uncertain. Losses at the gene ends were 2 bases for V and 8 bases for J; bases not matched to a gene: 4. The CDR3 runs 14 residues. CDR3 in DNA: TGCGCCAGCAGTCAAGGAAAGCGGGGGGATGAGCAGTTCTTC. Its protein product is CASSQGKRGDEQFF.

This clone showed up just once. This chain joins TRBV7-2 and TRBJ2-2, with a possible D match to TRBD2 (5 bases). The germline V gene has CDR1 SGHTA and CDR2 FQGNSA. The length of the CDR3 is 15 residues. Trimming pared 6 bases from V and 1 base from J, leaving 12 bases between. Written as DNA, the CDR3 is TGTGCCAGCAGGTCTATAGCGAGGAACACCGGGGAGCTGTTTTTT. Its protein product is CASRSIARNTGELFF. Combining the CDR3 with reference TRBV7-2 and TRBJ2-2 gives the whole variable domain GAGVSQSPSNKVTEKGKDVELRCDPISGHTALYWYRQSLGQGLEFLIYFQGNSAPDKSGLPSDRFSAERTGGSVSTLTIQRTQQEDSAVYLCASRSIARNTGELFFGEGSRLTVL.

The chain employs TRBV6-2 or TRBV6-3 and TRBJ2-3; 10 nucleotides agree with TRBD2. Germline CDR1 and CDR2: MNHEY and SVGEGT. CDR3 length equals 17 residues. Trimming took 4 bases from V and 6 from J; bases not matched to a gene: 13. The CDR3 DNA reads as TGTGCCAGCAGTTCCTCTTTTAAGCGGGGGGGCAACGATACGCAGTATTTT. Translating gives CASSSSFKRGGNDTQYF.

The V and J genes are TRBV5-1 and TRBJ1-1, with D unresolved. Trimming removed 2 bases from V and 1 base from J, with 12 bases in between. The CDR3 length is 15 residues. Germline V gene lookup returns CDR1 SGHRS and CDR2 YFSETQ. The CDR3 DNA reads as TGCGCCAGCAGCTTACAATCCGGGAGGAACACTGAAGCTTTCTTT. Translating it yields CASSLQSGRNTEAFF.

The rearrangement joins TRBV18 to TRBJ2-7, with 7 nucleotides matching TRBD1. The V segment lost 4 bases and the J segment 4 bases; nucleotides outside the gene matches: 10. Germline V gene data show CDR1 as KGHSH and CDR2 as LQKENI. This CDR3 is built from 15 residues. CDR3 bases: TGTGCCAGCTCACTACGACAGGGTGACCCTTACGAGCAGTACTTC. This encodes CASSLRQGDPYEQYF. The whole variable domain, remainder taken from reference TRBV18 and TRBJ2-7, is NAGVMQNPRHLVRRRGQEARLRCSPMKGHSHVYWYRQLPEEGLKFMVYLQKENIIDESGMPKERFSAEFPKEGPSILRIQQVVRGDSAAYFCASSLRQGDPYEQYFGPGTRLTVT.

V gene TRBV4-1 combines with J gene TRBJ1-2; D is unresolved. The CDR3 covers 19 residues. The germline V gene encodes CDR1 MGHRA and CDR2 YSYEKL. The V and J ends lost 1 base and 5 bases respectively, with 26 bases between them. CDR3 coding DNA: TGCGCCAGCAGCCAAGGGGAGTTGGCCCCAGCGGACCTGATATATGGCTACACCTTC. It translates to CASSQGELAPADLIYGYTF.

The chain is built from TRBV6-5 and TRBJ1-1; tentative D call: TRBD1 (6 bases). The V gene lost 6 bases and the J gene lost 0 bases, with 11 bases spanning the gap. Germline assignment: CDR1 MNHEY and CDR2 SVGAGI. The CDR3 contains 14 residues. DNA for the CDR3: TGTGCCAGCAGGCCTACAGGGATGAACACTGAAGCTTTCTTT. Amino acids: CASRPTGMNTEAFF.

The chain carries TRBV7-2 and TRBJ2-1; possibly TRBD2 for D (7 bases). CDR1 and CDR2 (germline): SGHTA, FQGNSA. V dropped 0 bases and J dropped 6 bases, with 21 bases sitting between them. The CDR3 totals 18 residues. CDR3 DNA: TGTGCCAGCAGCTTAGCATCTACCCGGGGGGCAAACACCAATGAGCAGTTCTTC. Translated: CASSLASTRGANTNEQFF.

The chain recombines TRBV6-5 with TRBJ1-2, with D perhaps TRBD1 (5 bases). Germline CDR1 and CDR2: MNHEY and SVGAGI. V was clipped by 7 bases and J by 6 bases, with 9 bases between them. CDR3 size: 11 residues. The CDR3 region is CASMTDHGYTF. In DNA form, the CDR3 reads TGTGCCAGCATGACAGACCATGGCTACACCTTC.

This clone was found once. This chain links TRBV6-5 with TRBJ1-1; 7 positions agree with TRBD1. CDR3 size: 14 residues. Germline CDR1 is MNHEY and CDR2 is SVGAGI. The ends lost 2 bases at V and 4 bases at J; junction bases unmatched: 4. The DNA for the CDR3 is TGTGCCAGCAGTTACGAGGGGGCAAGCACTGAAGCTTTCTTT. Protein: CASSYEGASTEAFF.

This chain connects TRBV10-1 to TRBJ1-2, with 8 bases fitting TRBD1. V lost 1 base, J lost 0 bases, and 1 base stayed unmatched. From germline, CDR1 is WNHNN and CDR2 SYGVQD (reference sequence). CDR3 size: 15 residues. The CDR3 nucleotides are TGCGCCAGCAGTGAGTGGGACAGGTCTAACTATGGCTACACCTTC. Amino acids: CASSEWDRSNYGYTF.